The 32 T cell receptor beta chains listed next were all sequenced from one sample in a study of T cells in Graves' hyperthyroidism and ophthalmopathy. Amplified TCR beta CDR3 regions derived from RNA transcripts. The study used the HTBI primer set for a first-round RT-PCR of the TCR CDR3. TCRdb processed the multiplex PCR reads anew with MiXCR; each CDR3 protein has one entry. The sample contains around 600,000 distinct CDR3 sequences, about a sixth of which appear only once. Sequencing was done on a sample of blood. The receptors stem from a woman between 40 and 50 years old with Graves' ophthalmopathy.

This chain uses TRBV27 with TRBJ2-5, with 12 bases that match TRBD2. With 6 bases clipped from V and 1 base from J, the junction kept 3 bases outside the gene matches. CDR1 and CDR2 (germline): MNHEY, SMNVEV (reference sequence). The CDR3 loop spans 15 amino acids. CDR3: CASSGLAGFQETQYF. In nucleotides, the CDR3 is TGTGCCAGCAGCGGACTAGCGGGATTCCAAGAGACCCAGTACTTC.

This clonotype has ten or more counts. The chain joins TRBV28 to TRBJ2-7; 15 bases line up with TRBD2. The germline V gene encodes CDR1 MDHEN and CDR2 SYDVKM. The CDR3 consists of 15 residues. V trimming: 7 bases; J trimming: 4 bases; junction bases outside the gene matches: 5. The CDR3 region is CASTSGTSGGYEQYF. CDR3 sequence (DNA): TGTGCCAGCACCTCCGGGACTAGCGGGGGGTACGAGCAGTACTTC.

This clonotype occurred a few times. This chain joins TRBV11-2 and TRBJ2-3; unclear D gene. Germline lookup yields CDR1 SGHAT and CDR2 FQNNGV. This CDR3 is 14 amino acids long. Trimming took 5 bases from V and 6 from J, leaving 15 bases between them. For the CDR3, the DNA is TGTGCCAGCAGCCCTCAATTTGCAGCCGATACGCAGTATTTT. Encoded protein: CASSPQFAADTQYF.

At least ten counts were recorded for this clonotype. V and J are TRBV30 and TRBJ2-2; D gene ambiguous. Trimming shortened V by 3 bases and J by 3 bases, and 8 bases separated the two germline ends. The CDR3 has 13 amino acids. Per the germline V gene, CDR1 is GTSNPN and CDR2 is SVGIG (reference sequence). The CDR3 spells CAWSQSDTGELFF. CDR3 sequence (DNA): TGTGCCTGGAGCCAATCAGACACCGGGGAGCTGTTTTTT. Full variable domain (outside the CDR3, taken from reference TRBV30 and TRBJ2-2): SQTIHQWPATLVQPVGSPLSLECTVEGTSNPNLYWYRQAAGRGLQLLFYSVGIGQISSEVPQNLSASRPQDRQFILSSKKLLLSDSGFYLCAWSQSDTGELFFGEGSRLTVL.

This clonotype came up a few times. The J gene is TRBJ1-3, the V gene TRBV7-9; D not resolved. The V and J ends lost 5 bases and 0 bases respectively, with 11 bases between them. The germline V gene has CDR1 SEHNR and CDR2 FQNEAQ (reference sequence). The CDR3 is made up of 15 amino acids. The CDR3 is CASSGPGSSGNTIYF. Written as DNA, the CDR3 is TGTGCCAGCAGCGGACCCGGGAGCTCTGGAAACACCATATATTTT.

This chain uses TRBV18 with TRBJ1-4, with D perhaps TRBD1 (5 bases). V was clipped by 3 bases and J by 8 bases, with 13 bases between them. The CDR3 runs to 14 residues. The germline CDR1 and CDR2 sequences are KGHSH and LQKENI. The DNA of the CDR3 is TGTGCCAGCTCACCGGGACTCCGAGGAGAAAAACTGTTTTTT. Translating gives CASSPGLRGEKLFF.

This clonotype was found a few times. This may stem from a read error, because a much larger clone lies one nucleotide away. This sequence joins TRBV6-6 and TRBJ1-1; TRBD1 might be the D (5 bases). CDR3 size: 14 residues. Germline CDR1 is MNHNY and CDR2 is SVGAGI (reference sequence). The CDR3 is CANSYSVRETEAFF. CDR3 bases: TGTGCCAACAGTTACTCGGTCAGGGAGACTGAAGCTTTCTTT.

This clonotype was counted many times. V is TRBV25-1 and J is TRBJ2-3, with D possibly called TRBD1 or TRBD2 (6 bases each). This CDR3 region has 18 residues. V lost 5 bases and J lost 2, with 23 bases in between. Germline V gene sequence: CDR1 MGHDK, CDR2 SYGVNS. As DNA, the CDR3 is TGTGCCAGCAGTAAAGGCGGAAGTACGGGGGCAACCACAGATACGCAGTATTTT. This gives the protein CASSKGGSTGATTDTQYF. Full variable domain (rest looked up from reference TRBV25-1 and TRBJ2-3): EADIYQTPRYLVIGTGKKITLECSQTMGHDKMYWYQQDPGMELHLIHYSYGVNSTEKGDLSSESTVSRIRTEHFPLTLESARPSHTSQYLCASSKGGSTGATTDTQYFGPGTRLTVL.

Ten or more counts support this clonotype. The V call is TRBV7-9, the J call TRBJ2-2; 7 bases are a match to TRBD1. The CDR3 spans 17 residues. V dropped 4 bases and J dropped 4; count of bases not matched to a gene: 12. Germline CDR1 reads SEHNR; CDR2 reads FQNEAQ (reference sequence). CDR3 in DNA: TGTGCCAGCAGCTCTCGACAGGGCCAGTTGCGCACCGGGGAGCTGTTTTTT. Protein: CASSSRQGQLRTGELFF.

This clonotype was detected a few times. The rearrangement uses TRBV19 and TRBJ2-6; D perhaps matches TRBD2 (6 bases). The CDR3 extends over 17 amino acids. The V and J ends lost 4 bases and 0 bases respectively, with 13 bases between them. Germline V gives CDR1 LNHDA, CDR2 SQIVND (reference sequence). Written as DNA, the CDR3 is TGTGCCAGTAGTAAGTGGGGGGACCTCTCTGGGGCCAACGTCCTGACTTTC. It yields the protein CASSKWGDLSGANVLTF.

This clonotype was seen many times. This chain joins TRBV18 and TRBJ1-4; a weak D match, TRBD1 (6 bases). Trimming removed 4 bases from V and 4 bases from J, with 10 bases in between. This CDR3 is built from 14 residues. Germline loops: CDR1 KGHSH, CDR2 LQKENI. Written as DNA, the CDR3 is TGTGCCAGCTCACGGACAGCCCTTAATGAAAAACTGTTTTTT. Translated: CASSRTALNEKLFF.

This clonotype has ten or more counts. This rearrangement joins TRBV15 to TRBJ2-2; 8 bases are a match to TRBD1. Trimming at V came to 0 bases and at J to 4 bases, leaving 4 bases not matched to a gene. The CDR3 runs to 16 residues. Germline V gene lookup returns CDR1 LNHNV and CDR2 YYDKDF (reference sequence). As DNA, the CDR3 is TGTGCCACCAGCAGAGACCTAGGACAGGGCACCGGGGAGCTGTTTTTT. Protein sequence: CATSRDLGQGTGELFF.

This clonotype appeared many times. The V call is TRBV10-3, the J call TRBJ2-5, with TRBD2 matching 10 bases. The V gene end was trimmed by 6 bases and the J gene end by 3 bases; junction bases not matched to a gene: 4. CDR1 is ENHRY, CDR2 SYGVKD, per germline. The CDR3 extends over 14 amino acids. The CDR3 region is CAISGLAVEETQYF. In DNA, the CDR3 is TGTGCCATCAGCGGACTAGCGGTGGAAGAGACCCAGTACTTC.

This clonotype showed up many times. The chain joins TRBV6-1 to TRBJ2-5; D gene unclear. This CDR3 has 16 amino acids. Looked up from germline, CDR1 is MNHNS and CDR2 is SASEGT. Trimming cost V 6 bases and J 0 bases, with 17 bases left between them. The CDR3: CASSPLGVGHQETQYF. The CDR3, as DNA: TGTGCCAGCAGCCCACTTGGCGTCGGACACCAAGAGACCCAGTACTTC.

This clonotype was seen many times. This chain uses TRBV11-2 with TRBJ2-2; perhaps TRBD1 as D (6 bases). The germline CDR1 and CDR2 sequences are SGHAT and FQNNGV. There are 13 residues in the CDR3. The V gene lost 5 bases and the J gene lost 7 bases, with 11 bases spanning the gap. As DNA, the CDR3 is TGTGCCAGCAGCCCCGGGACATACGGGGAGCTGTTTTTT. The encoded protein is CASSPGTYGELFF. Using reference TRBV11-2 and TRBJ2-2 for the parts outside the CDR3, the full variable domain is EAGVAQSPRYKIIEKRQSVAFWCNPISGHATLYWYQQILGQGPKLLIQFQNNGVVDDSQLPKDRFSAERLKGVDSTLKIQPAKLEDSAVYLCASSPGTYGELFFGEGSRLTVL.

This clonotype was found many times. The chain carries TRBV30 and TRBJ2-1; 11 bases fit TRBD2. Germline assignment: CDR1 GTSNPN and CDR2 SVGIG (reference sequence). Trimming cost V 1 base and J 3 bases; bases outside gene matches: 2. The CDR3 length is 15 residues. The CDR3 bases are TGTGCCTGGAGTGCGACTAGCGGGAACTACAATGAGCAGTTCTTC. Its translation: CAWSATSGNYNEQFF.

This clonotype has only one observation. The V and J genes are TRBV29-1 and TRBJ2-7; 9 bases map to TRBD1. From germline, CDR1 is SQVTM and CDR2 ANQGSEA. The CDR3 spans 12 residues. With 6 bases clipped from V and 2 bases from J, the junction kept 2 bases outside the gene matches. The CDR3 loop is CSVGTGTYEQYF. The CDR3 DNA sequence: TGCAGCGTCGGGACAGGGACCTACGAGCAGTACTTC.

This clonotype has more than one count but fewer than ten. The chain joins TRBV10-3 to TRBJ2-2; perhaps TRBD1 as D (6 bases). Germline V gene lookup returns CDR1 ENHRY and CDR2 SYGVKD. Trimming took 7 bases from V and 5 from J, leaving 14 bases between them. The CDR3 totals 14 residues. CDR3 sequence reads: CAIKGDGETGELFF. CDR3 DNA sequence: TGTGCCATCAAGGGGGACGGGGAAACCGGGGAGCTGTTTTTT.

This clonotype was observed many times. V and J are TRBV7-2 and TRBJ2-1; 7 bases agree with TRBD2. CDR3 size: 14 residues. With 4 bases clipped from V and 7 bases from J, the junction kept 7 bases outside the gene matches. Germline assignment: CDR1 SGHTA and CDR2 FQGNSA. The CDR3 region has the DNA TGTGCCAGCAGCTCTCGGGAGGTGATTAATGAGCAGTTCTTC. Residues: CASSSREVINEQFF.

This clonotype occurred many times. This chain connects TRBV20-1 to TRBJ2-5, with 15 bases lining up with TRBD2. Germline V gives CDR1 DFQATT, CDR2 SNEGSKA (reference sequence). The CDR3 is 19 amino acids. Trimming took 3 bases from V and 1 from J; bases not matched to a gene: 12. CDR3 protein: CSARGMGLAGGRGQETQYF. The CDR3 bases are TGCAGTGCTAGGGGAATGGGACTAGCGGGGGGCCGGGGCCAAGAGACCCAGTACTTC.

This clonotype occurred many times. The chain uses TRBV28 and TRBJ1-6; TRBD1 agrees at 11 bases. J gave up 14 bases and V 5 bases, and 11 bases lay outside the gene matches. The CDR3 has 15 residues. Looked up from germline, CDR1 is MDHEN and CDR2 is SYDVKM. The CDR3 reads CASSSWTGGRNSLHF. The CDR3 nucleotides are TGTGCCAGCAGTAGCTGGACAGGGGGCAGAAATTCCCTCCACTTT.

Note on this clonotype: With a much larger clone just one base away, this may be a read error. The V and J genes are TRBV12-3 or TRBV12-4 and TRBJ1-3; D is unclear. The CDR3 runs to 12 residues. Deletions cut 4 bases from V and 1 base from J, with 2 bases between. CDR3 sequence reads: CASSWSGNTIYF. Here the CDR3 DNA reads TGTGCCAGCAGTTGGTCTGGAAACACCATATATTTT.

This clonotype turned up a few times. V is TRBV29-1 and J is TRBJ1-2, with TRBD1 identical over 8 bases. Germline V gene sequence: CDR1 SQVTM, CDR2 ANQGSEA. There are 14 residues in the CDR3. V lost 7 bases, J lost 8 bases, and 15 bases stayed unmatched. In DNA, the CDR3 is TGCAGCGCCCGAGAGGGCAGGGGGCTCATCGGCTACACCTTC. Protein: CSAREGRGLIGYTF.

In its sample, this clonotype was seen many times. The chain combines TRBV14 with TRBJ1-2; no definite D call. This CDR3 contains 13 residues. The germline V gene has CDR1 SGHDN and CDR2 FVKESK. V was pared by 0 bases and J by 2 bases, with 4 bases between. CDR3 DNA: TGTGCCAGCAGCCAAGATGCAAACTATGGCTACACCTTC. It yields the protein CASSQDANYGYTF.

This clonotype was found a few times. V is TRBV6-1 and J is TRBJ2-3; D is perhaps TRBD2 (5 bases). CDR1 and CDR2 (germline): MNHNS, SASEGT. This CDR3 comprises 14 residues. V was shortened by 3 bases and J by 2 bases, with 9 bases between the two germline ends. CDR3 sequence (DNA): TGTGCCAGCAGTGACTGGGGAGACACAGATACGCAGTATTTT. Its translation is CASSDWGDTDTQYF.

This clonotype was recorded many times. The chain joins TRBV5-1 to TRBJ2-1; tentatively, D is TRBD1 (6 bases). Germline-derived CDR1 and CDR2 are SGHRS and YFSETQ. V was clipped by 5 bases and J by 0 bases, with 12 bases between them. This CDR3 comprises 15 residues. The CDR3 here is CASRGTGSSYNEQFF. For the CDR3, the DNA is TGCGCCAGCAGAGGAACAGGGTCCTCCTACAATGAGCAGTTCTTC.

J is TRBJ1-1 and V is TRBV25-1, with D unresolved. V lost 4 bases to trimming and J lost 0 bases, with 6 bases between them. This CDR3 has 13 residues. Germline lookup yields CDR1 MGHDK and CDR2 SYGVNS. CDR3 loop: CASSGSMNTEAFF. CDR3 DNA sequence: TGTGCCAGCAGTGGTAGTATGAACACTGAAGCTTTCTTT.

This clonotype has only a few counts. This sequence joins TRBV18 and TRBJ1-5; possibly TRBD1 for D (6 bases). The germline V gene encodes CDR1 KGHSH and CDR2 LQKENI. The CDR3 runs 18 residues. Trimming stripped 6 bases from V and 0 bases from J, with 21 bases between. Here the CDR3 reads CASSPTPGAGLSNQPQHF. Written as DNA, the CDR3 is TGTGCCAGCTCGCCAACCCCAGGGGCAGGGCTTAGCAATCAGCCCCAGCATTTT.

This sequence joins TRBV2 and TRBJ2-5; 9 nucleotides line up with TRBD2. V dropped 9 bases and J dropped 0; count of bases not matched to a gene: 14. The CDR3 extends over 17 amino acids. Germline assignment: CDR1 SNHLY and CDR2 FYNNEI. CDR3 loop: CASGLGGAGGHQETQYF. The CDR3 DNA reads TGTGCCAGTGGACTGGGGGGAGCGGGGGGTCACCAAGAGACCCAGTACTTC.

The J gene is TRBJ2-3, the V gene TRBV4-2; D perhaps matches TRBD2 (5 bases). The CDR3 spans 16 residues. With 1 base removed from V and 0 bases from J, the gap between germline ends came to 11 bases. Looked up from germline, CDR1 is LGHNA and CDR2 is YNFKEQ. This CDR3 is CASSQGSAVSTDTQYF. CDR3 nucleotides: TGTGCCAGCAGCCAAGGTAGCGCCGTAAGCACAGATACGCAGTATTTT.

This chain links TRBV19 with TRBJ2-7; no clear D. The CDR3 has 14 amino acids. The V gene lost 3 bases and the J gene lost 0 bases, with 9 bases spanning the gap. CDR1 is LNHDA, CDR2 SQIVND, per germline (reference sequence). The CDR3 coding sequence is TGTGCCAGTAGTATGGGCCGGAGCTCCTACGAGCAGTACTTC. Translation: CASSMGRSSYEQYF.

This chain uses TRBV4-1 with TRBJ2-7, with D possibly being TRBD1 (5 bases). This CDR3 is built from 14 residues. Germline CDR1 reads MGHRA; CDR2 reads YSYEKL. V dropped 4 bases and J dropped 2 bases, with 12 bases sitting between them. The CDR3 loop reads CASSPAEGAYEQYF. CDR3 nucleotide sequence: TGCGCCAGCAGCCCTGCAGAAGGGGCCTACGAGCAGTACTTC.